This TCR beta chain was captured in a study of cytomegalovirus exposure and HLA in healthy donors. General study findings and limits: HLA alleles showed associations with around 15,000 TCR beta sequences in a later analysis, at a 0.05 false discovery rate. An assumption of roughly uniform sequencing depth across donors underlay the presence/absence analyses.

60 Vbeta and 13 Jbeta primers were used in PCR. Only in-frame clones appear in the TCRdb table, and some are missing; sequencing was by immunoSEQ multiplex PCR. The table shows around 120,000 clones, with 65% to 90% occurring only once. J was trimmed by 0 bases and V by 6 bases; bases with no gene match: 8. The germline CDR1 and CDR2 sequences are ENHRY and SYGVKD. There are 19 residues in the CDR3. On this clone itself: Its antigen is not known.

Sequenced: PBMCs. This clonotype was sampled from a girl aged 2-9 years in good health and CMV-seronegative. The chain recombines TRBV10-3 with TRBJ2-1; TRBD2 matches 16 bases. The CDR3 here is CAIRGGLAGGRTSYNEQFF. DNA of the CDR3: TGTGCCATCAGGGGGGGACTAGCGGGAGGGCGGACCTCCTACAATGAGCAGTTCTTC.